The rows below give T cell receptor beta chains drawn from one sample of a study of T cells of healthy individuals. Each CDR3 protein gets one entry after TCRdb re-called the 5' RACE reads with MiXCR. The sample has 60,000 to 75,000 distinct CDR3 sequences; roughly 15% are singletons. All receptors come from a human donor in good health. The CDR3 runs from the conserved cysteine through the conserved F or W. Fields, in order: CDR3 length, J gene, V gene, clone size, D gene, CDR3 protein, CDR3 DNA. D genes are given only for firm matches. Size is stated for part of the rows, as once, few or many counts, or as a class when the clone is expanded.

16 TRBJ2-4 TRBV7-9 many NA CASSFGANLAKNIQYF TGTGCCAGCAGCTTTGGGGCCAATCTAGCCAAAAACATTCAGTACTTC
18 TRBJ2-3 TRBV11-2 NA TRBD2 CASSPFGRGRPSTDTQYF TGTGCCAGCAGCCCCTTCGGGAGGGGTCGACCTAGCACAGATACGCAGTATTTT
14 TRBJ1-1 TRBV7-9 NA NA CASSLGPRNTEAFF TGTGCCAGCAGCTTAGGACCCCGGAACACTGAAGCTTTCTTT
13 TRBJ1-6 TRBV5-6 many TRBD1 CASRRTGDSPLHF TGTGCCAGCAGGAGGACAGGGGATTCACCCCTCCACTTT
13 TRBJ1-1 TRBV7-6 NA NA CASSLEGSTEAFF TGTGCCAGCAGCTTAGAGGGGAGCACTGAAGCTTTCTTT
11 TRBJ2-5 TRBV28 NA NA CPRAYQETQYF TGCCCCAGGGCCTACCAAGAGACCCAGTACTTC
17 TRBJ2-2 TRBV10-3 many NA CAISDQWRGVNTGELFF TGTGCCATCAGTGATCAGTGGCGAGGGGTGAACACCGGGGAGCTGTTTTTT
13 TRBJ1-3 TRBV12-5 few NA CASGARAADTIYF TGTGCTAGTGGCGCAAGGGCGGCTGACACCATATATTTT
15 TRBJ2-1 TRBV2 many NA CASKDGPSSYNEQFF TGTGCCAGCAAAGATGGCCCAAGCTCCTACAATGAGCAGTTCTTC
15 TRBJ2-2 TRBV7-3 NA NA CASAQWGENTGELFF TGTGCCAGCGCCCAGTGGGGGGAAAACACCGGGGAGCTGTTTTTT
11 TRBJ1-2 TRBV6-1 many NA CASSEVGGYTF TGTGCCAGCAGTGAGGTTGGCGGCTACACCTTC
15 TRBJ2-3 TRBV12-3/TRBV12-4 NA TRBD1 CASRVDRGGTDTQYF TGTGCCAGCAGGGTGGACAGGGGGGGCACAGATACGCAGTATTTT
14 TRBJ1-1 TRBV12-3/TRBV12-4 few NA CASSLKALVTEAFF TGTGCCAGCAGTTTAAAGGCTCTAGTGACTGAAGCTTTCTTT
14 TRBJ2-1 TRBV7-3 NA NA CASSLLGASNEQFF TGTGCCAGCAGCTTACTTGGGGCTAGCAATGAGCAGTTCTTC
15 TRBJ1-3 TRBV6-1 many TRBD1 CASIRQGNSGNTIYF TGTGCCAGCATAAGACAGGGGAACTCTGGAAACACCATATATTTT
14 TRBJ1-1 TRBV2 few NA CASSEQGMDTEAFF TGTGCCAGCAGTGAACAGGGGATGGACACTGAAGCTTTCTTT
15 TRBJ2-3 TRBV7-6 once NA CASSRSSTGTDTQYF TGTGCCAGCAGCCGGTCTAGTACTGGCACAGATACGCAGTATTTT
16 TRBJ2-6 TRBV7-2 NA NA CASSLGALTGANVLTF TGTGCCAGCAGCTTAGGTGCTCTGACTGGGGCCAACGTCCTGACTTTC
11 TRBJ2-1 TRBV29-1 many NA CIYRAYNEQFF TGCATTTACAGGGCCTACAATGAGCAGTTCTTC
17 TRBJ1-5 TRBV4-1 few NA CASSQVGKGDKRQPQHF TGCGCCAGCAGCCAAGTGGGGAAAGGAGATAAAAGACAGCCCCAGCATTTT
13 TRBJ2-1 TRBV5-1 NA NA CASSLAGDNEQFF TGCGCCAGCAGCTTGGCCGGAGACAATGAGCAGTTCTTC
16 TRBJ2-2 TRBV3-1 NA NA CASSHSPGSNTGELFF TGTGCCAGCAGTCACTCGCCAGGATCGAACACCGGGGAGCTGTTTTTT
15 TRBJ2-1 TRBV4-1 NA NA CASSQWRARFPEQFF TGCGCCAGCAGCCAGTGGCGGGCCCGGTTCCCAGAGCAGTTCTTC
13 TRBJ2-2 TRBV25-1 many NA CASRDSNTGELFF TGTGCCAGCAGGGACAGCAACACCGGGGAGCTGTTTTTT
17 TRBJ2-3 TRBV28 many NA CASSYRLGLTGTDTQYF TGTGCCAGCAGTTATAGGCTAGGTCTAACGGGCACAGATACGCAGTATTTT
14 TRBJ1-1 TRBV6-5 few TRBD1 CASSPPGGGTEAFF TGTGCCAGCAGTCCCCCAGGGGGAGGGACTGAAGCTTTCTTT
15 TRBJ2-3 TRBV27 few TRBD2 CASSLTSGSPDTQYF TGTGCCAGCAGTTTGACTAGCGGGAGCCCAGATACGCAGTATTTT
16 TRBJ2-6 TRBV13 few NA CASSSRSDSGANVLTF TGTGCCAGCAGCTCCCGTTCGGACTCTGGGGCCAACGTCCTGACTTTC
15 TRBJ1-2 TRBV28 NA NA CASSFLGKDNYGYTF TGTGCCAGCAGTTTTTTGGGCAAGGATAACTATGGCTACACCTTC
16 TRBJ2-7 TRBV11-2 NA TRBD2 CASSLLGTISSDEQYF TGTGCCAGCAGCTTATTAGGGACTATCTCCTCCGACGAGCAGTACTTC
15 TRBJ1-6 TRBV11-2 many NA CASSLSRQPNSPLHF TGTGCCAGCAGCTTGTCACGACAGCCAAATTCACCCCTCCACTTT
14 TRBJ1-1 TRBV3-1 many NA CASRRTDRNGEAFF TGTGCCAGCAGACGGACAGATAGGAACGGTGAAGCTTTCTTT
13 TRBJ1-5 TRBV6-2/TRBV6-3 few NA CAGQTGLDQPQHF TGTGCCGGGCAGACAGGCTTGGATCAGCCCCAGCATTTT
14 TRBJ1-5 TRBV29-1 many NA CSAYTGGGNQPQHF TGCAGCGCTTACACGGGGGGAGGCAATCAGCCCCAGCATTTT
14 TRBJ2-7 TRBV5-1 NA NA CASSLNTRNYEQYF TGCGCCAGCAGCTTGAACACGAGGAACTACGAGCAGTACTTC